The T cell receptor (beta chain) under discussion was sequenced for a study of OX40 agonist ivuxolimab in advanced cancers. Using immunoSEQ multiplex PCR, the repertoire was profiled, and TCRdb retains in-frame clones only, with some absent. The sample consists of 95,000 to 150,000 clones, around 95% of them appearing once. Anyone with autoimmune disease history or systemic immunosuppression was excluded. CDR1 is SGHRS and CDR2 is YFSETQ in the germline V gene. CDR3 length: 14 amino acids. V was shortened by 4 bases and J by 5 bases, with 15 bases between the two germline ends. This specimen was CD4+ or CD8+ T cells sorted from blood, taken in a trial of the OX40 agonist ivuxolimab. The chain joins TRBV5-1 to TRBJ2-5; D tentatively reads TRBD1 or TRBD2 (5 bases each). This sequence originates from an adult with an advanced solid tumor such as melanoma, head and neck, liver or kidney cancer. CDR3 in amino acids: CASSPLRGVETQYF. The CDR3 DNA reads TGCGCCAGCAGCCCCTTAAGGGGAGTGGAGACCCAGTACTTC.